This is a list of T cell receptor beta chains from one sample in a study of blood T cell repertoires in COVID-19. Data came from immunoSEQ multiplex PCR; TCRdb stores just in-frame clones and leaves some out. Of over 300,000 clones listed, roughly 90% are singletons. Material: PBMCs or T cells enriched from blood (not recorded which). These receptors all stem from a woman in her thirties or forties who had recovered from COVID-19. CDR3s include the opening cysteine and the closing phenylalanine or tryptophan. The D gene is left open where the match is weak. Clone size is stated in some rows and not others, as once, few, many or a class when expanded.

CDR3 DNA: TGCGCCAGCAGCCAAGATCTTCGGGGCTCTGGGGCCAACGTCCTGACTTTC; CDR3 protein: CASSQDLRGSGANVLTF; V gene: TRBV4-3; J gene: TRBJ2-6; D gene: .; clone size: .
CDR3 DNA: TGTGCCAGCAGATATAACAGGGTGCCGAACACCGGGGAGCTGTTTTTT; CDR3 protein: CASRYNRVPNTGELFF; V gene: TRBV11-3; J gene: TRBJ2-2; D gene: .; clone size: .
CDR3 DNA: TGTGCCAGCAGCACAACGACTAGTAGGGAGACCCAGTACTTC; CDR3 protein: CASSTTTSRETQYF; V gene: TRBV9; J gene: TRBJ2-5; D gene: .; clone size: .
CDR3 DNA: TGTGCCAGCAGTTACCGGCCAGTATCCGCAGGGACTGAAGCTTTCTTT; CDR3 protein: CASSYRPVSAGTEAFF; V gene: TRBV6-2/TRBV6-3; J gene: TRBJ1-1; D gene: .; clone size: .
CDR3 DNA: TGCGCCAGCAGCGGCGGGACAGGGGATGGCTACACCTTC; CDR3 protein: CASSGGTGDGYTF; V gene: TRBV5-1; J gene: TRBJ1-2; D gene: TRBD1; clone size: .
CDR3 DNA: TGTGCCAGCAGTTACTCCCACTCGGAGGTCGCAGGGGGCCAAGAGACCCAGTACTTC; CDR3 protein: CASSYSHSEVAGGQETQYF; V gene: TRBV6-2/TRBV6-3; J gene: TRBJ2-5; D gene: TRBD1; clone size: .
CDR3 DNA: TGTGCCAGCAGCATCCGACAGGGAGCTGGTGAGACCCAGTACTTC; CDR3 protein: CASSIRQGAGETQYF; V gene: TRBV9; J gene: TRBJ2-5; D gene: TRBD1; clone size: .
CDR3 DNA: TGTGCCAGCTCGGGACAGGGGGGGACCAATCAGCCCCAGCATTTT; CDR3 protein: CASSGQGGTNQPQHF; V gene: TRBV18; J gene: TRBJ1-5; D gene: TRBD1; clone size: once
CDR3 DNA: TGTGCCAGCAGCGGACTAGCGGGGGGTTCTGATACGCAGTATTTT; CDR3 protein: CASSGLAGGSDTQYF; V gene: TRBV7-2; J gene: TRBJ2-3; D gene: TRBD2; clone size: .
CDR3 DNA: TGCGCCAGCAGCCCTCAGATAGACTCGGGGGCAACTAATGAAAAACTGTTTTTT; CDR3 protein: CASSPQIDSGATNEKLFF; V gene: TRBV4-3; J gene: TRBJ1-4; D gene: .; clone size: .
CDR3 DNA: TGTGCCAGCAGCTTCTTCGGGACATCTGAGACCCAGTACTTC; CDR3 protein: CASSFFGTSETQYF; V gene: TRBV7-3; J gene: TRBJ2-5; D gene: .; clone size: .
CDR3 DNA: TGCGCCAGCAGCCAAGGGCGGGCCGGGGAGCTGTTTTTT; CDR3 protein: CASSQGRAGELFF; V gene: TRBV4-3; J gene: TRBJ2-2; D gene: .; clone size: .
CDR3 DNA: TGTGCCAGCAGTTCCCGGGTGGCAGGGGGATACAATGAGCAGTTCTTC; CDR3 protein: CASSSRVAGGYNEQFF; V gene: TRBV6-5; J gene: TRBJ2-1; D gene: TRBD1; clone size: .
CDR3 DNA: TGTGCCAGCAGCTTAGATAGGGCTAGCGGGATTAAGACCCAGTACTTC; CDR3 protein: CASSLDRASGIKTQYF; V gene: TRBV7-2; J gene: TRBJ2-5; D gene: TRBD2; clone size: .
CDR3 DNA: TGCGCCAGCAAAGATCCGGGACTCAAACTCGGGGAGCTGTTTTTT; CDR3 protein: CASKDPGLKLGELFF; V gene: TRBV10-2; J gene: TRBJ2-2; D gene: .; clone size: .
CDR3 DNA: TGTGCCAGCAGTTTACGTAATGAAAAACTGTTTTTT; CDR3 protein: CASSLRNEKLFF; V gene: TRBV28; J gene: TRBJ1-4; D gene: .; clone size: once
CDR3 DNA: TGCGCCAGCAGTGAAAGACCGGGGAACACTGAAGCTTTCTTT; CDR3 protein: CASSERPGNTEAFF; V gene: TRBV10-1; J gene: TRBJ1-1; D gene: .; clone size: .
CDR3 DNA: TGCAGCGTTGAAGATCCAACGGGTGAAAAACTGTTTTTT; CDR3 protein: CSVEDPTGEKLFF; V gene: TRBV29-1; J gene: TRBJ1-4; D gene: .; clone size: .
CDR3 DNA: TGCGTTATCGGGGGAAACCAAGAGACCCAGTACTTC; CDR3 protein: CVIGGNQETQYF; V gene: TRBV30; J gene: TRBJ2-5; D gene: .; clone size: .
CDR3 DNA: TGTGCCAGCAGCTTACAACGGAGAGATACGCAGTATTTT; CDR3 protein: CASSLQRRDTQYF; V gene: TRBV7-3; J gene: TRBJ2-3; D gene: .; clone size: .
CDR3 DNA: TGTGCCAGCAGCCCGACCGGACAGACGAACACCGGGGAGCTGTTTTTT; CDR3 protein: CASSPTGQTNTGELFF; V gene: TRBV7-2; J gene: TRBJ2-2; D gene: .; clone size: .
CDR3 DNA: TGTGCCTGGGGGTTAGCGGGAGGGCCGTACGAGCAGTACTTC; CDR3 protein: CAWGLAGGPYEQYF; V gene: TRBV30; J gene: TRBJ2-7; D gene: TRBD2; clone size: .
CDR3 DNA: TGTGCCAGCAGCCTGGCGGGCACCGGGGAGCTGTTTTTT; CDR3 protein: CASSLAGTGELFF; V gene: TRBV7-3; J gene: TRBJ2-2; D gene: .; clone size: .
CDR3 DNA: TGTGCCAGCAGCCAAGTGGCAGGGGATGGCTACACCTTC; CDR3 protein: CASSQVAGDGYTF; V gene: TRBV3-1/TRBV3-2; J gene: TRBJ1-2; D gene: .; clone size: .
CDR3 DNA: TGTGCCGGACGGCGGGGAAACCGGGACTACGAGCAGTACTTC; CDR3 protein: CAGRRGNRDYEQYF; V gene: TRBV2; J gene: TRBJ2-7; D gene: .; clone size: .
CDR3 DNA: TGCGCCAGCAGCTTGGGACAGGGGCTCGGGGATACGCAGTATTTT; CDR3 protein: CASSLGQGLGDTQYF; V gene: TRBV5-1; J gene: TRBJ2-3; D gene: TRBD1; clone size: .
CDR3 DNA: TGTGCTAGCAGCCCTTTGCTAGCGGCGAACACCGGGGAGCTGTTTTTT; CDR3 protein: CASSPLLAANTGELFF; V gene: TRBV7-7; J gene: TRBJ2-2; D gene: TRBD2; clone size: .
CDR3 DNA: TGTGCCATCAGTGAGACTAGCGTAGGCAATGAGCAGTTCTTC; CDR3 protein: CAISETSVGNEQFF; V gene: TRBV10-3; J gene: TRBJ2-1; D gene: TRBD2; clone size: .
CDR3 DNA: TGTGCCACCAGCAGGGGACTGCCGGCTCAAGAGACCCAGTACTTC; CDR3 protein: CATSRGLPAQETQYF; V gene: TRBV15; J gene: TRBJ2-5; D gene: .; clone size: .
CDR3 DNA: TGCAGTGCTAGAGTGAGTTACGAGCAGTACTTC; CDR3 protein: CSARVSYEQYF; V gene: TRBV20-1; J gene: TRBJ2-7; D gene: .; clone size: .
CDR3 DNA: TGTGCCAGCGGACACCCGGACAGTAGAAATCAGCCCCAGCATTTT; CDR3 protein: CASGHPDSRNQPQHF; V gene: TRBV7-2; J gene: TRBJ1-5; D gene: .; clone size: .
CDR3 DNA: TGTGCCAGCAGCTTAGAAAGGGGTAGGGGGAGTAATTCACCCCTCCACTTT; CDR3 protein: CASSLERGRGSNSPLHF; V gene: TRBV11-3; J gene: TRBJ1-6; D gene: .; clone size: .
CDR3 DNA: TGTGCCAGCAGTTTCCCAGGGGGCGTGAGGTCCTACAATGAGCAGTTCTTC; CDR3 protein: CASSFPGGVRSYNEQFF; V gene: TRBV27; J gene: TRBJ2-1; D gene: TRBD1; clone size: .
CDR3 DNA: TGTGCCAGCAGCCAATCAGGGGCGGATCAGCCCCAGCATTTT; CDR3 protein: CASSQSGADQPQHF; V gene: TRBV3-1/TRBV3-2; J gene: TRBJ1-5; D gene: .; clone size: .
CDR3 DNA: TGTGCCAGCAGGGACAGGGGTAATCAGCCCCAGCATTTT; CDR3 protein: CASRDRGNQPQHF; V gene: TRBV6-5; J gene: TRBJ1-5; D gene: TRBD1; clone size: .
CDR3 DNA: TGTGCCAGCAGCCAAGACAGGGCCTATGGCTACACCTTC; CDR3 protein: CASSQDRAYGYTF; V gene: TRBV11-2; J gene: TRBJ1-2; D gene: TRBD1; clone size: .
CDR3 DNA: TGCGCCAGTTCTTCCCGGGACAGGGGTGGTGATGAGCAGTTCTTC; CDR3 protein: CASSSRDRGGDEQFF; V gene: TRBV10-1; J gene: TRBJ2-1; D gene: TRBD1; clone size: once
CDR3 DNA: TGTGCCAGCAGCCCTAGACAGGGCAATGAGCAGTTCTTC; CDR3 protein: CASSPRQGNEQFF; V gene: TRBV9; J gene: TRBJ2-1; D gene: TRBD1; clone size: .
CDR3 DNA: TGTGCCAGCAGTTTCAGGGAAAATGGATCACCCCTCCACTTT; CDR3 protein: CASSFRENGSPLHF; V gene: TRBV6-2/TRBV6-3; J gene: TRBJ1-6; D gene: .; clone size: .
CDR3 DNA: TGTGCCACCAGTGATTCTACCCGGACAGGGGACTATGGCTACACCTTC; CDR3 protein: CATSDSTRTGDYGYTF; V gene: TRBV24-1; J gene: TRBJ1-2; D gene: TRBD1; clone size: .